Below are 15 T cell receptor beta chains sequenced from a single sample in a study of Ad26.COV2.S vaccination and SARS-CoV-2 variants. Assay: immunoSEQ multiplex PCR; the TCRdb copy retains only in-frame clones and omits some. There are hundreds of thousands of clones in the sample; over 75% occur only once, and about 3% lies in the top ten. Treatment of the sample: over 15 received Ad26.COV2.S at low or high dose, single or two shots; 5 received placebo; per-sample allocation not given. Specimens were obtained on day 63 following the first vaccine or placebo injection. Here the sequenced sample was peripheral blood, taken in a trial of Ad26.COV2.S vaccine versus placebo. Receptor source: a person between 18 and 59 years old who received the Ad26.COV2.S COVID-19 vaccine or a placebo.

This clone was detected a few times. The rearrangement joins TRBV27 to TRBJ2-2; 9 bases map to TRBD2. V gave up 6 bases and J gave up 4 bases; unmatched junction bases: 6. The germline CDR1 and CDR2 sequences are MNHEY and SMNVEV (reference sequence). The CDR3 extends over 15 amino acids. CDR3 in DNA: TGTGCCAGCAGGGCGGGGGGGCGAGGCACCGGGGAGCTGTTTTTT. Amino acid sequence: CASRAGGRGTGELFF.

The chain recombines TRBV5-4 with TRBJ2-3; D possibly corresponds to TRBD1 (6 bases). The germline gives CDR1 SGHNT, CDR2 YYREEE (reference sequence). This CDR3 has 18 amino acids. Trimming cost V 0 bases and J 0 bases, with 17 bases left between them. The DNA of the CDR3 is TGTGCCAGCAGCTTGGGATTGACAGGCTCAAGGAGCACAGATACGCAGTATTTT. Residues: CASSLGLTGSRSTDTQYF.

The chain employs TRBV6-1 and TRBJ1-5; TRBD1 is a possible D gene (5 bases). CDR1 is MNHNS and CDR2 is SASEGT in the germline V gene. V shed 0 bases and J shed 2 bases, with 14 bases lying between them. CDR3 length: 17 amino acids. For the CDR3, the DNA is TGTGCCAGCAGTGAAGCGCAAGGGGCCAGGGGCAATCAGCCCCAGCATTTT. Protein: CASSEAQGARGNQPQHF.

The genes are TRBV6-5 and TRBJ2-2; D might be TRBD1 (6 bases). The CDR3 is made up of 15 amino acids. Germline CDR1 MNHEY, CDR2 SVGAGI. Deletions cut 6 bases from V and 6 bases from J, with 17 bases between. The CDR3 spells CASRMSGDVAGELFF. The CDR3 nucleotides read TGTGCCAGCAGGATGTCAGGGGATGTAGCCGGGGAGCTGTTTTTT.

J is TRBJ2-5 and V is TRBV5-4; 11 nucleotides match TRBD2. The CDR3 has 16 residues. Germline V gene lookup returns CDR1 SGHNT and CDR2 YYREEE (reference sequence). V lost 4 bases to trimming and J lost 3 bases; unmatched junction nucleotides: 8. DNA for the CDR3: TGTGCCAGCAGCCCGGCCCCTAGCGGGGGGAAAGAGACCCAGTACTTC. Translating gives CASSPAPSGGKETQYF.

CDR3 DNA sequence: TGCGCCAGCAGCGAGGGTTTAGGGTCACCCCTCCACTTT. Amino acid sequence: CASSEGLGSPLHF. V usage is TRBV5-1 and J usage is TRBJ1-6; D not certain. The ends were cut back, 4 bases at V and 10 bases at J, with 12 bases in the middle. The CDR3 length is 13 residues. Germline CDR1 is SGHRS and CDR2 is YFSETQ. The full variable domain, rest sourced from reference TRBV5-1 and TRBJ1-6, is KAGVTQTPRYLIKTRGQQVTLSCSPISGHRSVSWYQQTPGQGLQFLFEYFSETQRNKGNFPGRFSGRQFSNSRSEMNVSTLELGDSALYLCASSEGLGSPLHFGNGTRLTVT.

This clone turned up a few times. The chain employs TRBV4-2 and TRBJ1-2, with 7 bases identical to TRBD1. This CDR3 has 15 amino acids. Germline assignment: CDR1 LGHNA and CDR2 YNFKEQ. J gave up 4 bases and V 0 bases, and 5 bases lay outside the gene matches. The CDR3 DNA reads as TGTGCCAGCAGCCAAGAGTTGGCAGGGGGCTATGGCTACACCTTC. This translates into CASSQELAGGYGYTF.

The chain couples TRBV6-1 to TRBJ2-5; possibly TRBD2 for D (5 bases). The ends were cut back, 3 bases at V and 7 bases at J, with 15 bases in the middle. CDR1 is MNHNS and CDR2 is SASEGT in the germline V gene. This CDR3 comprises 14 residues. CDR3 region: CASSEPRLAVTQYF. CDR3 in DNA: TGTGCCAGCAGTGAGCCCCGGCTAGCCGTGACCCAGTACTTC.

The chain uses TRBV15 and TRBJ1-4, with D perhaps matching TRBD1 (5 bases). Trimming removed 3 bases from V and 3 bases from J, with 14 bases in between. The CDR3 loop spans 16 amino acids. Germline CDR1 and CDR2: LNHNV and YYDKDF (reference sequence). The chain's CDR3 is CATSRTPGLSNEKLFF. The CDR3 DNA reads TGTGCCACCAGCAGGACTCCAGGGCTATCTAATGAAAAACTGTTTTTT.

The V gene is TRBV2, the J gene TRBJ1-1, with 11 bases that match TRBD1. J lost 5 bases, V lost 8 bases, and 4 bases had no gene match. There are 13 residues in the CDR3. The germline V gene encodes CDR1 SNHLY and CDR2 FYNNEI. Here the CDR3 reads CASPGTGGTEAFF. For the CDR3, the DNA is TGTGCCAGCCCTGGGACAGGGGGTACTGAAGCTTTCTTT.

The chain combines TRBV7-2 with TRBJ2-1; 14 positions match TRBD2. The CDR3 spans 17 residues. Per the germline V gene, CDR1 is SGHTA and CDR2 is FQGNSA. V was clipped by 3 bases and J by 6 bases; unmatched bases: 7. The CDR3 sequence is CASSFTSGLAGVNEQFF. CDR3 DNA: TGTGCCAGCAGCTTCACGTCGGGACTAGCGGGAGTCAATGAGCAGTTCTTC. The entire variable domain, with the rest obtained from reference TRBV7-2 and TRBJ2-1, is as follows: GAGVSQSPSNKVTEKGKDVELRCDPISGHTALYWYRQSLGQGLEFLIYFQGNSAPDKSGLPSDRFSAERTGGSVSTLTIQRTQQEDSAVYLCASSFTSGLAGVNEQFFGPGTRLTVL.

In DNA, the CDR3 is TGTGCCAGCAGCTTGGGAGCTCTGTATGGGGAGCTGTTTTTT. As protein: CASSLGALYGELFF. The chain uses TRBV13 and TRBJ2-2, with a tentative D call TRBD2 (5 bases). This CDR3 contains 14 residues. CDR1 is PRHDT and CDR2 is FYEKMQ in the germline V gene (reference sequence). V was shortened by 3 bases and J by 8 bases, with 13 bases between the two germline ends.

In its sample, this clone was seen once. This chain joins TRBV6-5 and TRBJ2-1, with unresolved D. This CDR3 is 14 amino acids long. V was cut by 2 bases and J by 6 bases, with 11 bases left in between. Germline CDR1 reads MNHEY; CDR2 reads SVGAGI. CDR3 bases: TGTGCCAGCAGTTACGGGATTTTGGGCAATGAGCAGTTCTTC. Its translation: CASSYGILGNEQFF.

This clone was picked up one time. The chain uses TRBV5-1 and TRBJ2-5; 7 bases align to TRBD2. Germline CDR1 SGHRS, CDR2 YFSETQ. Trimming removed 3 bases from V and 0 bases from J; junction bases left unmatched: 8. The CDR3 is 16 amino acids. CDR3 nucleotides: TGCGCCAGCAGCTCGCCTTTGCGGGGGTACCAAGAGACCCAGTACTTC. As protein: CASSSPLRGYQETQYF.

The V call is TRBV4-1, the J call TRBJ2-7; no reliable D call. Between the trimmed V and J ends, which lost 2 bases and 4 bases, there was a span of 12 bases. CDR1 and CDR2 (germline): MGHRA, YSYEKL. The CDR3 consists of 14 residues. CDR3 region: CASSQKSPPYEQYF. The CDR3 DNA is TGCGCCAGCAGCCAAAAGAGTCCACCGTACGAGCAGTACTTC.